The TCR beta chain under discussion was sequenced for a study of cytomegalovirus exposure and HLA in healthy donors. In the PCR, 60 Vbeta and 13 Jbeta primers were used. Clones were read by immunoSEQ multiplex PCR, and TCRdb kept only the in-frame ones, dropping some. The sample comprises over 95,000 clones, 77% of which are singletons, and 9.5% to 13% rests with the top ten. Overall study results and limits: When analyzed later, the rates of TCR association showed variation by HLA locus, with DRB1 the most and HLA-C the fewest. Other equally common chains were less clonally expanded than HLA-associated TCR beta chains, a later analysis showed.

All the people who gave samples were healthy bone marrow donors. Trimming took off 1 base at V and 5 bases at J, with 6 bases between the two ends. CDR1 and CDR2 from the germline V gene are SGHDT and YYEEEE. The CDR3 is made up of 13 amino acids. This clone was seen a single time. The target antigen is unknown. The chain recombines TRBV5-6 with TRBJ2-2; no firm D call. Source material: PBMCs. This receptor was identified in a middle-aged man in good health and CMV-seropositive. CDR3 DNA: TGTGCCAGCAGCTTGTCAGGAACCGGGGAGCTGTTTTTT. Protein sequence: CASSLSGTGELFF.